This T cell receptor (beta chain) derives from a study of T cell responses to AZD1222 COVID-19 vaccine. The study's findings and limits: Seropositive at baseline were only a handful of AZD1222 recipients. There were repertoire samples only from the period after the peak T cell response. Donors, mostly white British, included more females; clonal diversity was possibly underestimated.

Pooling was applied to second doses at about 4 or about 12 weeks. In germline, CDR1 is SGHRS, CDR2 YFSETQ. The CDR3 loop spans 14 amino acids. The V gene end was trimmed by 0 bases and the J gene end by 3 bases; junction bases not matched to a gene: 1. Details on this clone: The antigen remains unidentified.

Repertoires were generated with immunoSEQ multiplex PCR, while TCRdb's copy carries only in-frame clones and drops some. The sample carries 95,000 to 100,000 clones, about 89% recorded once. This specimen was peripheral blood, taken 28 days after the second AZD1222 dose. V and J are TRBV5-1 and TRBJ1-2; 8 positions match TRBD1. This clonotype was sampled from an adult who received the AZD1222 COVID-19 vaccine. The CDR3 DNA reads as TGCGCCAGCAGCTTGGGACAGGGGTACTATGGCTACACCTTC. This sequence encodes CASSLGQGYYGYTF.